This is a list of T cell receptor beta chains from one sample in a study of T cells in Graves' hyperthyroidism and ophthalmopathy. One entry per CDR3 protein, called by TCRdb with MiXCR from the multiplex PCR reads. The sample lists over 450,000 distinct CDR3 sequences; 13% to 15% were seen once. The sample was blood. The receptors stem from a woman aged 18-35 years with Graves' hyperthyroidism. Each CDR3 is given with its conserved first and last residue. Each record gives: clone size, J gene, V gene, D gene, CDR3 protein, CDR3 DNA. The D gene is left open where the match is weak. Part of the rows lack a size; the others show once, few, many or a class for expanded clones.

many TRBJ1-4 TRBV30 . CAWSGVGLVNEKLFF TGTGCCTGGAGCGGGGTAGGACTGGTGAATGAAAAACTGTTTTTT
many TRBJ2-3 TRBV7-2 . CASSWTITTDTQYF TGTGCCAGCAGCTGGACTATCACCACAGATACGCAGTATTTT
. TRBJ1-1 TRBV10-3 . CAISKGTEAFF TGTGCCATCAGTAAAGGTACTGAAGCTTTCTTT
many TRBJ1-6 TRBV2 . CATASGSPLHF TGTGCCACCGCTTCGGGGTCACCCCTCCACTTT
many TRBJ2-3 TRBV20-1 TRBD1 CSARSTGNTDTQYF TGCAGTGCTAGATCGACAGGGAACACAGATACGCAGTATTTT
few TRBJ2-2 TRBV10-1 . CASGGTGGTGELFF TGCGCCAGCGGTGGGACTGGAGGGACCGGGGAGCTGTTTTTT
few TRBJ2-5 TRBV11-2 . CASSGGEEYQETQYF TGTGCCAGCAGCGGAGGAGAGGAGTACCAAGAGACCCAGTACTTC
. TRBJ2-1 TRBV6-1 TRBD2 CASSRSGTSYNEQFF TGTGCCAGCAGTCGTAGCGGGACGTCCTACAATGAGCAGTTCTTC
. TRBJ2-5 TRBV29-1 TRBD2 CSIPVAGGRETQYF TGCAGCATCCCGGTAGCGGGAGGTCGTGAGACCCAGTACTTC
. TRBJ1-3 TRBV30 . CAWRPDGSGNTIYF TGTGCCTGGAGACCTGACGGCTCTGGAAACACCATATATTTT
many TRBJ1-6 TRBV29-1 TRBD1 CSVGTGIYNSPLHF TGCAGCGTTGGGACAGGGATTTATAATTCACCCCTCCACTTT
. TRBJ1-3 TRBV6-1 TRBD1 CASGQGAGGNTIYF TGTGCCAGCGGACAGGGGGCTGGGGGAAACACCATATATTTT
many TRBJ2-2 TRBV7-3 . CASSARAISGELFF TGTGCCAGCAGCGCCCGGGCTATTTCTGGGGAGCTGTTTTTT
many TRBJ2-2 TRBV12-3/TRBV12-4 . CASSLRQFTGELFF TGTGCCAGCAGCCTCAGACAGTTCACCGGGGAGCTGTTTTTT
many TRBJ2-1 TRBV12-3/TRBV12-4 TRBD2 CASRRTSGNHEQFF TGTGCCAGCAGGAGGACTAGCGGGAACCATGAGCAGTTCTTC
many TRBJ1-1 TRBV12-3/TRBV12-4 . CASSFKGVAFF TGTGCCAGCAGTTTTAAAGGGGTGGCTTTCTTT
many TRBJ2-3 TRBV3-1 . CASSQFLMSTDTQYF TGTGCCAGCAGCCAATTCCTGATGAGCACAGATACGCAGTATTTT
many TRBJ1-1 TRBV11-3 . CASSIGQTPNTEAFF TGTGCCAGCAGCATTGGACAGACACCGAACACTGAAGCTTTCTTT
many TRBJ2-5 TRBV9 . CASSVGAGLAETQYF TGTGCCAGCAGCGTAGGGGCGGGGCTAGCGGAGACCCAGTACTTC
. TRBJ2-1 TRBV11-2 TRBD2 CASSITSGSPNEQFF TGTGCCAGCAGCATAACTAGCGGGAGCCCCAATGAGCAGTTCTTC
many TRBJ2-1 TRBV20-1 TRBD2 CSAHGLAGGNEQFF TGCAGTGCCCATGGACTAGCGGGGGGGAATGAGCAGTTCTTC
. TRBJ1-1 TRBV5-4 . CASSFNRQNTEAFF TGTGCCAGCAGCTTCAATCGCCAGAACACTGAAGCTTTCTTT